Here is one TCR beta chain with its context. Antigen: not known. The germline V gene has CDR1 SGDLS and CDR2 YYNGEE. The CDR3 is 16 amino acids. With V trimmed by 3 bases and J by 6 bases, 10 bases remained unmatched. Per sample, a minimum of 6.5 million PBMCs were isolated. Extractions gave at least 5.5 micrograms of total RNA per sample. The sample comes from a study of blood T cells in healthy people across ages. Study results and limitations: Long-lived donors carried more naive CD4+ cells and greater diversity than aged donors.

Using a J-beta primer mix together with a sample-barcoded 5' primer, a second PCR was run for about 7 to 12 cycles. Researchers report that a template-switch adaptor with 12 random nucleotides tagged each cDNA molecule. TCRdb passed the 5' RACE reads through MiXCR, listing each CDR3 protein once. In the table there are roughly 1,700,000 distinct CDR3 sequences, about 28% of which are singletons. V and J are TRBV9 and TRBJ2-1; 9 bases align to TRBD2. Sequenced material: blood. This TCR was sampled from a woman between 25 and 40 years old in good health. The CDR3 region is CASSEEGGLAINEQFF. Here the CDR3 DNA reads TGTGCCAGCAGCGAGGAGGGGGGACTAGCTATCAATGAGCAGTTCTTC.